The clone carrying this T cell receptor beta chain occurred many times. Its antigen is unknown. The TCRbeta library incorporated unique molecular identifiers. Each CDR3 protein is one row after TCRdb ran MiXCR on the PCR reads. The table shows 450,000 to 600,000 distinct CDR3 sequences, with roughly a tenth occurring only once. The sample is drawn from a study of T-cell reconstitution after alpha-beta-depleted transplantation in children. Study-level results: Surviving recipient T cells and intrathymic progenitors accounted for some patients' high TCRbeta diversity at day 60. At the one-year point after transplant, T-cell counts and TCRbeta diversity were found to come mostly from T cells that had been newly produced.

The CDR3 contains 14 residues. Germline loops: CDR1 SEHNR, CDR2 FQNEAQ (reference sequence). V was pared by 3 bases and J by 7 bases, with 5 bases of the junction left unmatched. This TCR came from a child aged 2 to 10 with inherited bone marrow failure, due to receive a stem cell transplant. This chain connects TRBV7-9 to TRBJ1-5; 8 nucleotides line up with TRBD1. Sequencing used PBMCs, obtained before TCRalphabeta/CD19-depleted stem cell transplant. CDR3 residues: CASSLTGAGQPQHF. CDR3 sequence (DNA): TGTGCCAGCAGCTTGACAGGGGCAGGGCAGCCCCAGCATTTT. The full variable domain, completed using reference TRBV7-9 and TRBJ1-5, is DTGVSQNPRHKITKRGQNVTFRCDPISEHNRLYWYRQTLGQGPEFLTYFQNEAQLEKSRLLSDRFSAERPKGSFSTLEIQRTEQGDSAMYLCASSLTGAGQPQHFGDGTRLSIL.